The subject of this entry is one T cell receptor (beta chain). The source of the sample is a study of OX40 agonist ivuxolimab in advanced cancers. Turning to the study itself: Prior anti-PD-1, anti-PD-L1 or anti-CTLA-4 therapy did not bar entry, and roughly 40% had some.

The assay was immunoSEQ multiplex PCR, and TCRdb's table has in-frame clones only and misses some. The table has tens of thousands of clones, roughly 90% seen once. This sample comprised CD4+ or CD8+ T cells sorted from blood, obtained in a trial of the OX40 agonist ivuxolimab. This receptor was taken from an adult with an advanced solid tumor such as melanoma, head and neck, liver or kidney cancer.

The CDR3 bases are TGTGCCAGCAGTTTTAGGGTCAGCCCCTACGAGCAGTACTTC. This sequence encodes CASSFRVSPYEQYF. The rearrangement links TRBV28 to TRBJ2-7; the D is unclear. The V gene lost 3 bases and the J gene lost 2 bases, with 11 bases spanning the gap. The germline V gene has CDR1 MDHEN and CDR2 SYDVKM. The CDR3 consists of 14 residues.